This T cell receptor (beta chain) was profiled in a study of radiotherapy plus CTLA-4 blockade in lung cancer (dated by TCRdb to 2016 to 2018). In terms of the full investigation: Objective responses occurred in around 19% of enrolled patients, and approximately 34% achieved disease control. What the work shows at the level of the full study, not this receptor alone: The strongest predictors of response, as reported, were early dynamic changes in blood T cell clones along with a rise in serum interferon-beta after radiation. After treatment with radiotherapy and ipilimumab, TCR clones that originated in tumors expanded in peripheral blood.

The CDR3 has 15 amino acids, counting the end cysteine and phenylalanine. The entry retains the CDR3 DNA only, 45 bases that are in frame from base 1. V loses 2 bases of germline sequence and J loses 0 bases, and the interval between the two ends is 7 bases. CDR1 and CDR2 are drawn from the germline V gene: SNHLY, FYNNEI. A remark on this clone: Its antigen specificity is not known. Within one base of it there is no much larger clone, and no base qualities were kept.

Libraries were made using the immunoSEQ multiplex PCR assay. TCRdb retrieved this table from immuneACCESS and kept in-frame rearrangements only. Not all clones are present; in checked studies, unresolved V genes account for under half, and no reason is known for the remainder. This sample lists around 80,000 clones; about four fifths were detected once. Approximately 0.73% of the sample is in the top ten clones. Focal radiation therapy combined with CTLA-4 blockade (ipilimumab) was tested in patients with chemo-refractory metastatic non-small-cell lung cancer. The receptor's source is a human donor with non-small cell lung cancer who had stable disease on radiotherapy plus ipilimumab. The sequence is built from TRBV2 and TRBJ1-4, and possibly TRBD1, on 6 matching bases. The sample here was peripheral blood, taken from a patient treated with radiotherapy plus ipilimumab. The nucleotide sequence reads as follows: TGTGCCAGCAGTGAAAGGGGGGCAACTAATGAAAAACTGTTTTTT. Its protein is CASSERGATNEKLFF.